The clone carrying this TCR beta chain showed up just once. The sample belongs to a study of blood T cell repertoires in COVID-19. As for the study in general: Samples of COVID-19 (acute and convalescent) were obtained from the United States, Italy and Spain.

Germline V gene lookup returns CDR1 SEHNR and CDR2 FQNEAQ (reference sequence). The CDR3 consists of 14 residues. The V end lost 1 base, the J end lost 8 bases, and 15 bases lay between the germline ends. Profiled with immunoSEQ multiplex PCR; TCRdb holds only in-frame clones, not every one. Seen here are approximately 210,000 clones, about 91% observed once, and the top ten hold around 1.2%. Sequences were obtained from peripheral blood. The chain is built from TRBV7-9 and TRBJ2-7; TRBD2 is a possible D gene (6 bases). The clonotype was recovered from a man aged 30-40 years with acute or convalescent COVID-19. This chain's CDR3 is CASSLGGMSVQQYF. In DNA form, the CDR3 reads TGTGCCAGCAGCTTAGGCGGGATGTCAGTTCAGCAGTACTTC.